Shown below are 27 T cell receptor beta chains from a single sample sequenced in a study of monozygotic twins with inflammatory bowel disease. TCRdb re-called the 5' RACE reads and gives one entry per CDR3 protein, without DNA. Its table lists 70,000 to 95,000 distinct CDR3 sequences. Material for sequencing was blood. These receptors all stem from a human donor with ulcerative colitis or Crohn's disease, or a healthy co-twin of an affected twin (not recorded which).

This chain uses TRBV12-3 or TRBV12-4 with TRBJ2-1; TCRdb calls TRBD1, which cannot be checked without DNA. The CDR3 covers 12 residues. The CDR3: CASSLSPFEQFF.

The chain couples TRBV11-2 to TRBJ2-1; TCRdb's assignment of TRBD2 cannot be checked, as there is no DNA. There are 12 residues in the CDR3. Germline V CDR1 and CDR2: SGHAT, FQNNGV. CDR3 region: CASSYIAGGQFF.

J is TRBJ2-7 and V is TRBV27; TCRdb selects TRBD2, and the lack of DNA leaves this call unchecked. Germline V gene data show CDR1 as MNHEY and CDR2 as SMNVEV (reference sequence). This CDR3 has 15 amino acids. The CDR3 spells CASRALGVLNYEQYF.

J is TRBJ1-1 and V is TRBV27; there is no DNA to check the TCRdb D call of TRBD1. Germline CDR1 reads MNHEY; CDR2 reads SMNVEV (reference sequence). CDR3 length equals 18 residues. The CDR3 sequence: CASSLGGYGQAMNTEAFF.

The chain is built from TRBV7-2 and TRBJ2-3; no DNA is available, so the TRBD1 call from TCRdb remains unchecked. Per the germline V gene, CDR1 is SGHTA and CDR2 is FQGNSA. This CDR3 region has 15 residues. CDR3 loop: CASSPTGTNADTQYF.

V gene TRBV5-1 combines with J gene TRBJ2-1; TCRdb's assignment of TRBD2 cannot be checked, as there is no DNA. The CDR3 runs 18 residues. Germline CDR1 SGHRS, CDR2 YFSETQ. The CDR3 loop reads CASSLRAGGPLSYNEQFF. Drawing the rest from reference TRBV5-1 and TRBJ2-1, the complete variable domain is KAGVTQTPRYLIKTRGQQVTLSCSPISGHRSVSWYQQTPGQGLQFLFEYFSETQRNKGNFPGRFSGRQFSNSRSEMNVSTLELGDSALYLCASSLRAGGPLSYNEQFFGPGTRLTVL.

The chain couples TRBV3-1 to TRBJ2-5; TCRdb lists TRBD1, though no DNA is available to test this call. Germline values: CDR1 LGHDT, CDR2 YNNKEL (reference sequence). The CDR3 spans 15 residues. CDR3 in amino acids: CASSQDWQAVGVQYF.

The chain is built from TRBV19 and TRBJ2-7; TCRdb's D gene call, TRBD1, goes unchecked for lack of DNA. CDR3 size: 15 residues. Germline V gives CDR1 LNHDA, CDR2 SQIVND (reference sequence). The CDR3 here is CASSAGGNRGNEQYF.

This chain's CDR3 is CASSLAASGGLYNEQFF. This chain joins TRBV7-8 and TRBJ2-1. Germline V gene lookup returns CDR1 SGHVS and CDR2 FQNEAQ. CDR3 length: 17 residues.

V gene TRBV5-5 combines with J gene TRBJ2-2; TCRdb's assignment of TRBD2 cannot be checked, as there is no DNA. This CDR3 has 18 amino acids. Germline values: CDR1 SGHKS, CDR2 YYEKEE (reference sequence). The CDR3 spells CASSLLVLAGGFGGELFF.

The gene calls are TRBV6-2 or TRBV6-3 and TRBJ1-4. From germline, CDR1 is MNHEY and CDR2 SVGEGT. The CDR3 consists of 14 residues. CDR3 in amino acids: CASSIAWSYEKLFF.

The chain links TRBV24-1 to TRBJ2-2; TCRdb reports TRBD1, a call that lacks DNA to check it against. The CDR3 extends over 16 amino acids. Per the germline V gene, CDR1 is KGHDR and CDR2 is SFDVKD. The chain's CDR3 is CATSDFSRVETGELFF.

The rearrangement uses TRBV24-1 and TRBJ2-5; without DNA, the TCRdb call of TRBD2 cannot be checked. The CDR3 runs to 15 residues. Germline V gene data show CDR1 as KGHDR and CDR2 as SFDVKD. CDR3 protein: CATSDVAASGETQYF.

V is TRBV7-8 and J is TRBJ2-4; TCRdb lists TRBD1, though no DNA is available to test this call. Germline V gene sequence: CDR1 SGHVS, CDR2 FQNEAQ. CDR3 size: 15 residues. CDR3 protein: CASSLTGGLGNIQYF.

The rearrangement joins TRBV5-1 to TRBJ1-2; TCRdb names TRBD1, which stays unverified in the absence of DNA. This CDR3 is built from 13 residues. Germline values: CDR1 SGHRS, CDR2 YFSETQ. The CDR3 reads CASSSRTGDGYTF.

The genes are TRBV12-3 or TRBV12-4 and TRBJ2-2; the D call of TRBD1 rests on TCRdb alone, since no DNA is present to check it. This CDR3 contains 12 residues. The CDR3: CASVGDTGELFF.

V usage is TRBV20-1 and J usage is TRBJ1-2; TCRdb's assignment of TRBD1 cannot be checked, as there is no DNA. The CDR3 is made up of 14 amino acids. Germline V gives CDR1 DFQATT, CDR2 SNEGSKA (reference sequence). This CDR3 is CSARKPGPNYGYTF.

The chain couples TRBV15 to TRBJ1-1. The germline CDR1 and CDR2 sequences are LNHNV and YYDKDF (reference sequence). CDR3 length: 13 amino acids. The CDR3 protein is CATSGLLGTEAFF.

The chain carries TRBV5-1 and TRBJ2-2. In germline, CDR1 is SGHRS, CDR2 YFSETQ. This CDR3 contains 15 residues. The CDR3 sequence: CASSLDLANTGELFF.

The rearrangement joins TRBV15 to TRBJ1-1. Germline lookup yields CDR1 LNHNV and CDR2 YYDKDF (reference sequence). This CDR3 comprises 16 residues. The CDR3 loop reads CATSRDLQLRNTEAFF.

The genes are TRBV18 and TRBJ2-1; TCRdb outputs TRBD1, but without DNA this stays unchecked. The CDR3 spans 14 residues. Per the germline V gene, CDR1 is KGHSH and CDR2 is LQKENI. The chain's CDR3 is CASSQGQGNNEQFF.

The chain employs TRBV15 and TRBJ1-3. This CDR3 is built from 15 residues. CDR1 is LNHNV and CDR2 is YYDKDF in the germline V gene (reference sequence). The CDR3 sequence: CATSRSGGSGNTIYF.

The V and J genes are TRBV5-1 and TRBJ2-3; absent DNA, TCRdb's TRBD1 call cannot be checked. Germline assignment: CDR1 SGHRS and CDR2 YFSETQ. This CDR3 contains 15 residues. The CDR3 sequence is CASSLAGGGTDTQYF.

The rearrangement uses TRBV20-1 and TRBJ2-1; TCRdb lists TRBD2, though no DNA is available to test this call. Germline-derived CDR1 and CDR2 are DFQATT and SNEGSKA (reference sequence). This CDR3 is built from 16 residues. CDR3 protein: CSARDTSGPRGGEQFF.

This chain connects TRBV18 to TRBJ1-6; checking the TCRdb D call of TRBD1 is not possible without DNA. This CDR3 is 15 amino acids long. Germline CDR1 is KGHSH and CDR2 is LQKENI. CDR3 in amino acids: CASSPNRDTNSPLHF.

The chain joins TRBV20-1 to TRBJ1-6. Germline V gene sequence: CDR1 DFQATT, CDR2 SNEGSKA (reference sequence). The CDR3 is 16 amino acids. The chain's CDR3 is CHRSRSGSSYNSPLHF.

J is TRBJ1-1 and V is TRBV29-1. The germline V gene encodes CDR1 SQVTM and CDR2 ANQGSEA. This CDR3 has 13 residues. The chain's CDR3 is CSYLDRMNTEAFF.